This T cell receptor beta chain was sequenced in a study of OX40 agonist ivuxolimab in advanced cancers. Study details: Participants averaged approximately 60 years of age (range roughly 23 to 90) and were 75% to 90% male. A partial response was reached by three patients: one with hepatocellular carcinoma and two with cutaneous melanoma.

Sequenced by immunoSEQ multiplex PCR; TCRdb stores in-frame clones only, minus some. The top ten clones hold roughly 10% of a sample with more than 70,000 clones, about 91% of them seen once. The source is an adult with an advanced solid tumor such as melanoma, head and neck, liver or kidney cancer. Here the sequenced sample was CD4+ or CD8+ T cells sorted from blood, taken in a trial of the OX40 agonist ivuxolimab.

CDR3 amino acids: CASSQAATGSRGSVKTQYF. CDR3 bases: TGTGCCAGCAGCCAAGCGGCAACAGGGAGTAGGGGTAGTGTGAAGACCCAGTACTTC. The chain uses TRBV14 and TRBJ2-5; D is perhaps TRBD1 (6 bases). The CDR3 length is 19 residues. With 1 base removed from V and 6 bases from J, the gap between germline ends came to 27 bases. Germline V gene sequence: CDR1 SGHDN, CDR2 FVKESK.